Listed below are T cell receptor beta chains from one sample, sequenced in a study of T-cell reconstitution after alpha-beta-depleted transplantation in children. TCRdb fed the PCR reads into MiXCR, producing one record per CDR3 protein. The data hold around 300,000 distinct CDR3 sequences, with roughly 21% observed a single time. The specimen comprised PBMCs, mostly from graft donor cells, sampled 180 days after TCRalphabeta/CD19-depleted stem cell transplant. The receptors were gathered from a male patient aged 10 to 17 who had a stem cell transplant for acute lymphoblastic leukemia, so the T cells may come from the graft donor. The CDR3 runs from the conserved cysteine through the conserved F or W. The D gene is left open where the match is weak. Size is stated for part of the rows, as once, few or many counts, or as a class when the clone is expanded.

CASSYTGWDVFGSGNTIYF | TGTGCCAGCAGTTACACAGGGTGGGATGTTTTTGGCTCTGGAAACACCATATATTTT | TRBV6-5 | NA | TRBJ1-3 | NA
CASSADEGWGSPLHF | TGTGCCAGCAGCGCCGATGAGGGATGGGGGTCACCCCTCCACTTT | TRBV7-9 | once | TRBJ1-6 | NA
CASSVGTGEWEQYF | TGTGCCAGCAGCGTAGGGACAGGGGAGTGGGAGCAGTACTTC | TRBV9 | NA | TRBJ2-7 | TRBD1
CASSLARSSGLWYEQYF | TGCGCCAGCAGCTTGGCACGTTCCAGCGGGTTGTGGTACGAGCAGTACTTC | TRBV5-1 | few | TRBJ2-7 | NA
CASSLFGTAYEQYF | TGCGCCAGCAGCCTCTTCGGGACAGCCTACGAGCAGTACTTC | TRBV5-1 | NA | TRBJ2-7 | TRBD1
CASTNVRELFF | TGTGCCAGCACCAACGTCAGGGAGCTGTTTTTT | TRBV12-3/TRBV12-4 | few | TRBJ2-2 | NA
CAIRTLASGAFF | TGTGCCATCAGAACCCTAGCTAGTGGGGCTTTCTTT | TRBV10-3 | NA | TRBJ1-1 | NA
CASSQVLPGETQYF | TGTGCCAGCAGCCAAGTGCTGCCGGGAGAGACCCAGTACTTC | TRBV3-1 | NA | TRBJ2-5 | NA
CASSPPVPSPGTEAFF | TGTGCCAGCTCACCACCCGTACCGAGCCCCGGCACTGAAGCTTTCTTT | TRBV18 | NA | TRBJ1-1 | NA
CASSPPGLGAYEQYF | TGTGCCAGCTCACCACCGGGCCTGGGGGCCTACGAGCAGTACTTC | TRBV18 | NA | TRBJ2-7 | NA
CASSARTSGAKNIQYF | TGTGCCAGCAGCGCCCGGACTAGCGGAGCCAAAAACATTCAGTACTTC | TRBV9 | NA | TRBJ2-4 | TRBD2
CAISSGPAIEGEQYF | TGTGCCATCAGTTCAGGGCCGGCGATCGAGGGCGAGCAGTACTTC | TRBV10-3 | few | TRBJ2-7 | NA
CARSRGLQKTQYF | TGTGCCAGGAGTCGGGGACTCCAAAAGACCCAGTACTTC | TRBV7-9 | once | TRBJ2-5 | NA
CASSLGLLAGDTQYF | TGTGCCAGCAGCTTAGGATTACTAGCGGGAGATACGCAGTATTTT | TRBV7-2 | NA | TRBJ2-3 | TRBD2
CASSDFLRQSNTGELFF | TGTGCCAGCAGTGATTTTTTGCGACAGTCGAACACCGGGGAGCTGTTTTTT | TRBV6-4 | few | TRBJ2-2 | NA
CASSYHRANTEAFF | TGTGCCAGCAGTTATCACAGGGCTAACACTGAAGCTTTCTTT | TRBV27 | NA | TRBJ1-1 | NA
CASRRPNTDTQYF | TGTGCCAGCAGACGGCCGAACACAGATACGCAGTATTTT | TRBV6-2/TRBV6-3 | NA | TRBJ2-3 | NA
CASSAPGLHTYEQYF | TGTGCCAGTTCTGCGCCGGGACTTCATACCTACGAGCAGTACTTC | TRBV28 | NA | TRBJ2-7 | NA
CSVVDGRRQETQYF | TGCAGCGTCGTGGACGGGAGGCGCCAAGAGACCCAGTACTTC | TRBV29-1 | NA | TRBJ2-5 | TRBD2
CASSLARGTGANVLTF | TGCGCCAGCAGCTTGGCAAGGGGAACTGGGGCCAACGTCCTGACTTTC | TRBV5-1 | NA | TRBJ2-6 | NA
CASGGLDSYQETQYF | TGTGCCAGCGGGGGCTTAGACAGTTACCAAGAGACCCAGTACTTC | TRBV4-2 | few | TRBJ2-5 | NA
CASSLDLVPELFF | TGTGCCAGCAGCTTAGATCTGGTGCCGGAGCTGTTTTTT | TRBV11-2 | many | TRBJ2-2 | NA
CASSHGTVNTEAFF | TGTGCCAGCAGTCACGGGACGGTTAACACTGAAGCTTTCTTT | TRBV6-5 | NA | TRBJ1-1 | NA
CASSLVAASETQYF | TGTGCCAGCAGCTTAGTTGCGGCGTCAGAGACCCAGTACTTC | TRBV7-2 | NA | TRBJ2-5 | NA
CASKRDYLYNEQFF | TGTGCCAGCAAGCGGGACTACCTTTACAATGAGCAGTTCTTC | TRBV7-9 | few | TRBJ2-1 | TRBD2
CASSVLPGVNTDTQYF | TGTGCCAGCAGCGTCCTACCCGGGGTTAACACAGATACGCAGTATTTT | TRBV9 | NA | TRBJ2-3 | NA
CASSLPGQGAQETQDF | TGTGCCAGCAGCTTACCGGGACAGGGGGCCCAAGAGACACAGGACTTC | TRBV7-9 | NA | TRBJ2-5 | TRBD1
CASSLGLALDYEQYF | TGTGCCAGCAGTTTGGGACTAGCGCTTGATTACGAGCAGTACTTC | TRBV12-3/TRBV12-4 | many | TRBJ2-7 | TRBD2
CASSLTGWSAETQYF | TGTGCCAGCAGCTTAACGGGATGGTCAGCAGAGACCCAGTACTTC | TRBV7-3 | few | TRBJ2-5 | NA
CASRRTSGRGTTRNEQFF | TGTGCCAGCAGACGGACTAGCGGGAGGGGTACGACTCGCAATGAGCAGTTCTTC | TRBV6-1 | many | TRBJ2-1 | TRBD2
CSATRGPYLYTSGNTIYF | TGCAGTGCTACCAGGGGACCTTACCTCTATACCTCTGGAAACACCATATATTTT | TRBV20-1 | NA | TRBJ1-3 | NA
CASRGGLQFF | TGTGCCAGCAGGGGGGGGTTACAGTTCTTC | TRBV12-3/TRBV12-4 | NA | TRBJ2-1 | TRBD2
CASSLAGILKNIQYF | TGCGCCAGCAGCTTGGCCGGGATCCTTAAAAACATTCAGTACTTC | TRBV5-1 | few | TRBJ2-4 | NA
CASSYSIGPLWFF | TGTGCCAGCAGTTACTCGATCGGCCCCCTCTGGTTCTTC | TRBV6-2/TRBV6-3 | NA | TRBJ2-1 | NA
CASRPGPHDVNQPQHF | TGTGCCAGCAGACCGGGCCCTCACGACGTCAATCAGCCCCAGCATTTT | TRBV27 | NA | TRBJ1-5 | NA
CASSPGLLYNEQFF | TGTGCCAGCAGTCCAGGACTGCTCTACAATGAGCAGTTCTTC | TRBV6-1 | NA | TRBJ2-1 | NA
CSASGLAGDNIDTQYF | TGCAGTGCTAGCGGACTAGCGGGGGATAACATAGACACGCAGTATTTT | TRBV20-1 | NA | TRBJ2-3 | TRBD2
CASSLATATDTQYF | TGCGCCAGCAGCTTGGCCACCGCCACAGATACGCAGTATTTT | TRBV5-1 | NA | TRBJ2-3 | NA
CASSFGVNTGELFF | TGTGCCAGCAGCTTCGGGGTGAACACCGGGGAGCTGTTTTTT | TRBV27 | many | TRBJ2-2 | NA
CASSDRDRAYEQYF | TGTGCCAGCAGCGACCGGGACAGGGCTTACGAGCAGTACTTC | TRBV9 | NA | TRBJ2-7 | TRBD1
CASSFSGTSGFNEQFF | TGCGCCAGCAGCTTTTCCGGGACTAGCGGTTTCAATGAGCAGTTCTTC | TRBV5-1 | few | TRBJ2-1 | TRBD2
CAWDPSGRGVETQYF | TGTGCCTGGGATCCTAGCGGGAGAGGGGTAGAGACCCAGTACTTC | TRBV30 | NA | TRBJ2-5 | TRBD2
CASSHPDDRSSSYEQYF | TGTGCCAGCAGCCACCCAGATGACAGGTCGAGCTCCTACGAGCAGTACTTC | TRBV7-8 | few | TRBJ2-7 | NA
CASSLVTGLAGDEQYF | TGCGCCAGCAGCTTGGTTACGGGACTAGCGGGAGACGAGCAGTACTTC | TRBV5-1 | once | TRBJ2-7 | TRBD2
CASSLAATNEKLFF | TGCGCCAGCAGCTTAGCTGCAACTAATGAAAAACTGTTTTTT | TRBV5-1 | many | TRBJ1-4 | NA
CAVKARTSREQYF | TGTGCCGTAAAAGCTCGGACTAGCCGAGAGCAGTACTTC | TRBV2 | NA | TRBJ2-7 | TRBD2
CASSSQGAGGADTQYF | TGTGCCAGCAGCTCGCAGGGGGCGGGAGGAGCAGATACGCAGTATTTT | TRBV7-9 | few | TRBJ2-3 | NA
CSVEVGHRNTEAFF | TGCAGCGTCGAGGTGGGACATCGGAACACTGAAGCTTTCTTT | TRBV29-1 | NA | TRBJ1-1 | NA
CASSQRSTGSWSYNEQFF | TGCGCCAGCAGCCAAAGAAGCACCGGGAGCTGGTCCTACAATGAGCAGTTCTTC | TRBV4-1 | few | TRBJ2-1 | NA
CAISESATSGDYNEQFF | TGTGCCATCAGTGAGTCAGCTACTAGCGGGGATTATAATGAGCAGTTCTTC | TRBV10-3 | few | TRBJ2-1 | TRBD2
CASTKEGWETQYF | TGTGCCAGCACAAAGGAGGGCTGGGAGACCCAGTACTTC | TRBV2 | NA | TRBJ2-5 | NA
CASSLSPYYNEQFF | TGTGCCAGCAGTTTATCGCCCTACTACAATGAGCAGTTCTTC | TRBV27 | NA | TRBJ2-1 | NA
CASSHQSTIDEQYF | TGCGCCAGCAGCCACCAGTCCACGATTGACGAGCAGTACTTC | TRBV4-1 | NA | TRBJ2-7 | NA
CSVETGSEQFF | TGCAGCGTGGAGACGGGGAGCGAGCAGTTCTTC | TRBV29-1 | few | TRBJ2-1 | NA
CASGSTSGRADTQYF | TGCGCCAGCGGATCTACTAGCGGGAGGGCAGATACGCAGTATTTT | TRBV10-1 | NA | TRBJ2-3 | TRBD2
CASSFPRTSHNEQFF | TGTGCCAGCAGCTTCCCGAGGACTAGCCACAATGAGCAGTTCTTC | TRBV11-2 | NA | TRBJ2-1 | TRBD2
CASSLGDRYFGNEKLFF | TGCGCCAGCAGCTTGGGGGACAGGTACTTCGGTAATGAAAAACTGTTTTTT | TRBV5-1 | NA | TRBJ1-4 | TRBD1